Listed below are T cell receptor beta chains from one sample, sequenced in a study of blood T cell repertoires in COVID-19. Some clones are missing from TCRdb's copy, which holds only in-frame ones; the method was immunoSEQ multiplex PCR. The table has about 100,000 clones, just under 80% seen once. The specimen was peripheral blood. These receptors were collected from a man between 65 and 79 years old with active or convalescent COVID-19. Each CDR3 is given with its conserved first and last residue. A D gene is named only where the DNA matches it firmly. Not all rows give a size; the values are once, few, many and, for expanded clones, a class.

abundance: -; v_gene: TRBV25-1; d_gene: -; j_gene: TRBJ2-2; CDR3nt: TGTGCCAGCAGTGATACCCCTGAGACCGGGGAGCTGTTTTTT; CDR3aa: CASSDTPETGELFF
abundance: once; v_gene: TRBV28; d_gene: TRBD2; j_gene: TRBJ2-7; CDR3nt: TGTGCCAGCAGTTTGGAGGGACTAGCGGGAGGGTTCCACGAGCAGTACTTC; CDR3aa: CASSLEGLAGGFHEQYF
abundance: -; v_gene: TRBV5-8; d_gene: TRBD2; j_gene: TRBJ2-3; CDR3nt: TGTGCCAGCAGTTCCCCCGAGGCTAGCGGGGGGGCGGCTACCCCAGATACGCAGTATTTT; CDR3aa: CASSSPEASGGAATPDTQYF
abundance: -; v_gene: TRBV9; d_gene: TRBD1; j_gene: TRBJ1-1; CDR3nt: TGTGCCAGCGGACAGGGACCTGAAGCTTTCTTT; CDR3aa: CASGQGPEAFF
abundance: many; v_gene: TRBV7-2; d_gene: TRBD1; j_gene: TRBJ2-2; CDR3nt: TGTGCCAGCAGCTTAGCGTCCAGGGGGCGCGGCGGGGAGCTGTTTTTT; CDR3aa: CASSLASRGRGGELFF
abundance: -; v_gene: TRBV12-5; d_gene: -; j_gene: TRBJ1-1; CDR3nt: TGTGCTAGTGGGGGAGTTGGGGGGAAAGCTTTCTTT; CDR3aa: CASGGVGGKAFF
abundance: once; v_gene: TRBV28; d_gene: TRBD1; j_gene: TRBJ1-2; CDR3nt: TGTGCCAGCAGTCCGTCGACAGGGCGTCCCAACTATGGCTACACCTTC; CDR3aa: CASSPSTGRPNYGYTF
abundance: -; v_gene: TRBV30; d_gene: -; j_gene: TRBJ2-1; CDR3nt: TGTGCCTGGAGTGTGGTAGGGGGCAATGAGCAGTTCTTC; CDR3aa: CAWSVVGGNEQFF
abundance: -; v_gene: TRBV6-2/TRBV6-3; d_gene: -; j_gene: TRBJ1-3; CDR3nt: TGTGCCAGCAGTTACTCTGGAGGCTCTGGAAACACCATATATTTT; CDR3aa: CASSYSGGSGNTIYF
abundance: -; v_gene: TRBV7-9; d_gene: TRBD1; j_gene: TRBJ1-5; CDR3nt: TGTGCCAGCAGCTCCGGACAGGGTGGGAGTCAGCCCCAGCATTTT; CDR3aa: CASSSGQGGSQPQHF
abundance: -; v_gene: TRBV7-2; d_gene: TRBD1; j_gene: TRBJ2-7; CDR3nt: TGTGCCAGCGGATCGGGGACAGGGGGTTCCGAGCAGTACTTC; CDR3aa: CASGSGTGGSEQYF
abundance: -; v_gene: TRBV6-6; d_gene: -; j_gene: TRBJ1-3; CDR3nt: TGTGCCAGCAGCCCCAGGGGAACCGGCGGAAACACCATATATTTT; CDR3aa: CASSPRGTGGNTIYF
abundance: -; v_gene: TRBV3-1/TRBV3-2; d_gene: TRBD1; j_gene: TRBJ1-1; CDR3nt: TGTGCCAGCAGCCAAGTAGGGACAGACACTGAAGCTTTCTTT; CDR3aa: CASSQVGTDTEAFF
abundance: -; v_gene: TRBV2; d_gene: TRBD1; j_gene: TRBJ2-7; CDR3nt: TGTGCCAGCCGGACAGGCCGGGCCCTAAACTACGAGCAGTACTTC; CDR3aa: CASRTGRALNYEQYF
abundance: -; v_gene: TRBV7-9; d_gene: -; j_gene: TRBJ1-1; CDR3nt: TGTGCCAGCAGCCACTCCTCCATGAACACTGAAGCTTTCTTT; CDR3aa: CASSHSSMNTEAFF
abundance: -; v_gene: TRBV11-2; d_gene: -; j_gene: TRBJ2-7; CDR3nt: TGTGCCAGCAGCTCGACTAGACGCGAGCAGTACTTC; CDR3aa: CASSSTRREQYF
abundance: -; v_gene: TRBV30; d_gene: TRBD1; j_gene: TRBJ1-5; CDR3nt: TGTGCCTGGAGGGAGCGGACAGGCCAACGCAATCAGCCCCAGCATTTT; CDR3aa: CAWRERTGQRNQPQHF
abundance: -; v_gene: TRBV9; d_gene: -; j_gene: TRBJ2-3; CDR3nt: TGTGCCAGCAGAGGGGGGGGGCCGAAAGATACGCAGTATTTT; CDR3aa: CASRGGGPKDTQYF
abundance: -; v_gene: TRBV7-2; d_gene: TRBD1; j_gene: TRBJ2-5; CDR3nt: TGTGCCAGCTGCCCAGGGGGTAGTAGGGAGACCCAGTACTTC; CDR3aa: CASCPGGSRETQYF
abundance: -; v_gene: TRBV24-1; d_gene: -; j_gene: TRBJ1-5; CDR3nt: TGTGCCACCAGTAGTAGTAGATATCAGCCCCAGCATTTT; CDR3aa: CATSSSRYQPQHF
abundance: -; v_gene: TRBV14; d_gene: TRBD2; j_gene: TRBJ2-7; CDR3nt: TGTGCCAGCAGCCAAGAGGGAGCTAGCGGGGAGGGGCAGTACTTC; CDR3aa: CASSQEGASGEGQYF
abundance: many; v_gene: TRBV6-2/TRBV6-3; d_gene: -; j_gene: TRBJ1-5; CDR3nt: TGTGCCAGCAGTTATCTGCGGGATCAGCCCCAGCATTTT; CDR3aa: CASSYLRDQPQHF
abundance: -; v_gene: TRBV7-3; d_gene: -; j_gene: TRBJ1-3; CDR3nt: TGTGCCAGCAGGGAAGGGAGCTCTGGAAACACCATATATTTT; CDR3aa: CASREGSSGNTIYF
abundance: -; v_gene: TRBV30; d_gene: -; j_gene: TRBJ1-6; CDR3nt: TGTGCCTGGGGGGTGCAGGGTGGATCACCCCTCCACTTT; CDR3aa: CAWGVQGGSPLHF
abundance: -; v_gene: TRBV3-1/TRBV3-2; d_gene: -; j_gene: TRBJ1-6; CDR3nt: TGTGCCAGCAGCCAAGTTTGGGGGGATAATTCACCCCTCCACTTT; CDR3aa: CASSQVWGDNSPLHF
abundance: -; v_gene: TRBV21-1; d_gene: -; j_gene: TRBJ1-4; CDR3nt: TGTGCCAGCAGCAAGCAGGGGGAAGAGACTAATGAAAAACTGTTTTTT; CDR3aa: CASSKQGEETNEKLFF
abundance: -; v_gene: TRBV7-2; d_gene: TRBD1; j_gene: TRBJ2-1; CDR3nt: TGTGCCAGCAGACAAGACAGGGGTGAGTACAATGAGCAGTTCTTC; CDR3aa: CASRQDRGEYNEQFF
abundance: few; v_gene: TRBV6-2/TRBV6-3; d_gene: -; j_gene: TRBJ1-5; CDR3nt: TGTGCCAGCAGTTACTCGAGTCGGTCCAATCAGCCCCAGCATTTT; CDR3aa: CASSYSSRSNQPQHF
abundance: -; v_gene: TRBV5-1; d_gene: TRBD2; j_gene: TRBJ2-1; CDR3nt: TGCGCCAGCAGCTTAGGGACTAGCGGAAGGGTCGGAGACAATGAGCAGTTCTTC; CDR3aa: CASSLGTSGRVGDNEQFF
abundance: -; v_gene: TRBV6-5; d_gene: TRBD1; j_gene: TRBJ1-4; CDR3nt: TGTGCCAGCAGTAAACAGGGGGGCAATGAAAAACTGTTTTTT; CDR3aa: CASSKQGGNEKLFF
abundance: -; v_gene: TRBV11-2; d_gene: TRBD1; j_gene: TRBJ2-7; CDR3nt: TGTGCCAGCAGCTTAGGGAGGGACAGGGTACGCTACGAGCAGTACTTC; CDR3aa: CASSLGRDRVRYEQYF
abundance: -; v_gene: TRBV7-3; d_gene: TRBD1; j_gene: TRBJ2-1; CDR3nt: TGTGCCAGCAGCTTAGTCGGGACAGACAAATACAATGAGCAGTTCTTC; CDR3aa: CASSLVGTDKYNEQFF
abundance: -; v_gene: TRBV29-1; d_gene: TRBD1; j_gene: TRBJ1-2; CDR3nt: TGCAGCGTTGAAGGACAGGGCTCTGGCTACACCTTC; CDR3aa: CSVEGQGSGYTF
abundance: -; v_gene: TRBV2; d_gene: TRBD2; j_gene: TRBJ2-3; CDR3nt: TGTGCCAGCAGCGTTAGGGGACTAGCGGGAAGTGGTGATACGCAGTATTTT; CDR3aa: CASSVRGLAGSGDTQYF
abundance: -; v_gene: TRBV24-1; d_gene: -; j_gene: TRBJ2-2; CDR3nt: TGTGCCACCAGTGAACCCAGGGAAACCGGGGAGCTGTTTTTT; CDR3aa: CATSEPRETGELFF
abundance: -; v_gene: TRBV3-1/TRBV3-2; d_gene: TRBD1; j_gene: TRBJ1-3; CDR3nt: TGTGCCAGCAGCCGGACAGGGGCGGGAAACACCATATATTTT; CDR3aa: CASSRTGAGNTIYF
abundance: few; v_gene: TRBV24-1; d_gene: -; j_gene: TRBJ1-5; CDR3nt: TGTGCCACCAGTGACTGGGGGGAGAATCAGCCCCAGCATTTT; CDR3aa: CATSDWGENQPQHF
abundance: once; v_gene: TRBV4-1; d_gene: TRBD2; j_gene: TRBJ2-7; CDR3nt: TGCGCCAGCAGCCAAGTCGGGAGGGGAAAAGGCTACGAGCAGTACTTC; CDR3aa: CASSQVGRGKGYEQYF
abundance: -; v_gene: TRBV7-7; d_gene: TRBD1; j_gene: TRBJ2-3; CDR3nt: TGTGCCAGCAGCTCGGGACAGGGGCCCACAGATACGCAGTATTTT; CDR3aa: CASSSGQGPTDTQYF
abundance: -; v_gene: TRBV28; d_gene: TRBD1; j_gene: TRBJ1-5; CDR3nt: TGTGCCAGCAGTCCCGGACAGGACGCTCAGCCCCAGCATTTT; CDR3aa: CASSPGQDAQPQHF